This paragraph covers one T cell receptor (beta chain) sequence. Antigen: not known. The record originates from a study of cytomegalovirus exposure and HLA in healthy donors. The study, taken as a whole, reports: A later analysis showed that HLA-associated TCR beta chains had undergone more clonal expansion than equally common others. Upon later analysis, TCR association rates were observed to vary by HLA locus, being highest for DRB1 and lowest for HLA-C. CMV serostatus stood as the only immune exposure information on hand.

Germline loops: CDR1 SGHAT, CDR2 FQNNGV. This CDR3 contains 13 residues. Trimming at V came to 3 bases and at J to 5 bases, leaving 1 base not matched to a gene. In the PCR, 60 Vbeta and 13 Jbeta primers were used. Sequencing was performed with immunoSEQ multiplex PCR; in TCRdb, only in-frame clones are kept and a portion is missing. This sample has 85,000 to 100,000 clones; roughly 80% occur once, and the top ten carry over 6%. The clonotype was recovered from a man aged 40-49 years in good health and CMV-seropositive. The chain recombines TRBV11-2 with TRBJ2-7, with TRBD2 identical over 10 bases. The sequenced sample was PBMCs. DNA of the CDR3: TGTGCCAGCAGCTTTCTAGCGGGAGACGAGCAGTACTTC. Translated: CASSFLAGDEQYF.